These 18 T cell receptor beta chains share one sample of origin, sequenced in a study of shared T cell receptors in the human thymus. The method was immunoSEQ multiplex PCR; TCRdb's version includes in-frame clones alone and lacks a portion of them. The profile covers 55,000 to 75,000 clones, with about 95% appearing a single time and around 0.035% taken by the ten largest. The specimen sequenced was thymocytes. The receptor source for this set is a human donor.

V usage is TRBV7-9 and J usage is TRBJ2-1, with 13 bases aligning to TRBD2. Germline V lookup: CDR1 SEHNR, CDR2 FQNEAQ (reference sequence). The CDR3 contains 18 residues. Trimming cost V 4 bases and J 3 bases; bases outside gene matches: 9. CDR3 sequence reads: CASSSSTSGGVDYNEQFF. DNA for the CDR3: TGTGCCAGCAGCTCATCTACTAGCGGGGGGGTAGACTACAATGAGCAGTTCTTC. The entire variable domain, with the rest obtained from reference TRBV7-9 and TRBJ2-1, is as follows: DTGVSQNPRHKITKRGQNVTFRCDPISEHNRLYWYRQTLGQGPEFLTYFQNEAQLEKSRLLSDRFSAERPKGSFSTLEIQRTEQGDSAMYLCASSSSTSGGVDYNEQFFGPGTRLTVL.

This clone has only a few counts. The rearrangement joins TRBV28 to TRBJ1-3; maybe TRBD1 (5 bases). The CDR3 extends over 18 amino acids. The germline V and J ends were trimmed by 1 base and 0 bases, with 16 bases remaining between them. Looked up from germline, CDR1 is MDHEN and CDR2 is SYDVKM. This CDR3 is CASSLLSGAADSGNTIYF. In nucleotides, the CDR3 is TGTGCCAGCAGTTTATTAAGCGGGGCGGCCGACTCTGGAAACACCATATATTTT.

The rearrangement joins TRBV9 to TRBJ2-3, with 11 bases matching TRBD2. Per germline, CDR1 SGDLS and CDR2 YYNGEE. CDR3 length: 17 residues. V gave up 1 base and J gave up 6 bases; unmatched junction bases: 10. The CDR3 loop reads CASSVLPRSSGGDTQYF. The CDR3 DNA sequence: TGTGCCAGCAGCGTATTACCGCGCTCTAGCGGGGGGGATACGCAGTATTTT.

The chain links TRBV5-1 to TRBJ1-3; D unclear. The length of the CDR3 is 13 residues. The germline V gene encodes CDR1 SGHRS and CDR2 YFSETQ. V lost 0 bases, J lost 2 bases, and 3 bases lay in between. CDR3 coding DNA: TGCGCCAGCAGCTTGGGAGCTGGAAACACCATATATTTT. It codes for CASSLGAGNTIYF.

This chain uses TRBV27 with TRBJ2-5; TRBD2 is a possible D gene (7 bases). The CDR3 contains 17 residues. Trimming shortened V by 2 bases and J by 0 bases, and 16 bases separated the two germline ends. The V gene's germline CDR1 is MNHEY and CDR2 SMNVEV (reference sequence). This chain's CDR3 is CASSLRGGGRYQETQYF. CDR3 coding DNA: TGTGCCAGCAGTTTAAGGGGCGGGGGCCGGTACCAAGAGACCCAGTACTTC.

A single count supports this clone. The chain couples TRBV6-4 to TRBJ2-3, with unresolved D. This CDR3 is built from 17 residues. Trimming shortened V by 0 bases and J by 0 bases, and 13 bases separated the two germline ends. Germline V gene sequence: CDR1 MRHNA, CDR2 SNTAGT. The CDR3 loop is CASSDSRTDTSTDTQYF. The CDR3 coding sequence is TGTGCCAGCAGTGACTCGAGAACAGACACTAGCACAGATACGCAGTATTTT.

The V gene is TRBV12-5, the J gene TRBJ1-1; D is unclear. CDR1 is LGHNT, CDR2 FRNRAP, per germline. This CDR3 spans 17 amino acids. Trimming left V 1 base short and J 1 base short, with 16 bases between. CDR3 loop: CASGLGPGLDGNTEAFF. The CDR3 nucleotides read TGTGCTAGTGGTTTGGGACCGGGCCTAGACGGGAACACTGAAGCTTTCTTT.

The rearrangement links TRBV12-5 to TRBJ1-1; possibly TRBD1 for D (5 bases). The CDR3 has 18 amino acids. In germline, CDR1 is LGHNT, CDR2 FRNRAP. The germline V and J ends were trimmed by 0 bases and 3 bases, with 20 bases remaining between them. CDR3 DNA: TGTGCTAGTGGTTTGGTAGACGGGGGTGGAGCGGTGGACACTGAAGCTTTCTTT. Residues: CASGLVDGGGAVDTEAFF.

The chain uses TRBV5-1 and TRBJ1-2, with D unresolved. Germline V gene sequence: CDR1 SGHRS, CDR2 YFSETQ. Trimming took off 2 bases at V and 2 bases at J, with 7 bases between the two ends. The CDR3 is 13 amino acids. The CDR3 is CASSFYGNYGYTF. CDR3 sequence (DNA): TGCGCCAGCAGCTTTTACGGCAACTATGGCTACACCTTC.

This chain joins TRBV30 and TRBJ1-6, with 9 bases aligning to TRBD1. The CDR3 totals 17 residues. The V gene's germline CDR1 is GTSNPN and CDR2 SVGIG (reference sequence). The V gene end was trimmed by 1 base and the J gene end by 8 bases; junction bases not matched to a gene: 12. This CDR3 reads CAWSAHLEQGADSPLHF. The DNA for the CDR3 is TGTGCCTGGAGTGCCCACCTCGAACAGGGGGCGGATTCACCCCTCCACTTT.

The J gene is TRBJ2-3, the V gene TRBV27; the D is unclear. CDR3 length: 12 amino acids. Looked up from germline, CDR1 is MNHEY and CDR2 is SMNVEV (reference sequence). V lost 6 bases and J 3 bases, leaving 7 bases between the germline ends. The CDR3 is CASSPPTDTQYF. In nucleotides, the CDR3 is TGTGCCAGCAGCCCGCCTACAGATACGCAGTATTTT.

In this sample, this clone turned up once. V and J are TRBV4-1 and TRBJ1-6, with unresolved D. With 0 bases removed from V and 2 bases from J, the gap between germline ends came to 8 bases. Germline V gene sequence: CDR1 MGHRA, CDR2 YSYEKL. CDR3 length: 16 amino acids. The chain's CDR3 is CASSQEYGPYNSPLHF. The CDR3, as DNA: TGCGCCAGCAGCCAAGAATACGGACCCTATAATTCACCCCTCCACTTT.

The chain recombines TRBV12-1 with TRBJ2-2; the table gives TRBD1 as D, unverified against the DNA. TRBV12-1 is shown as a pseudogene. The CDR3 has 16 residues. This chain's CDR3 is CASSSGQGSRTGELFF. CDR3 coding DNA: TGTGCCAGCAGCTCCGGACAGGGTTCGAGAACCGGGGAGCTGTTTTTT.

CDR3 coding DNA: TGCAGCGTTGAAGGGGGCACTTTACCGCCCCCCTACAATGAGCAGTTCTTC. Protein: CSVEGGTLPPPYNEQFF. V gene TRBV29-1 combines with J gene TRBJ2-1, with D perhaps matching TRBD1 (5 bases). The CDR3 totals 17 residues. From germline, CDR1 is SQVTM and CDR2 ANQGSEA. V gave up 1 base and J gave up 2 bases, with 18 bases separating them.

This rearrangement joins TRBV4-1 to TRBJ1-4; D not resolved. V was trimmed by 5 bases and J by 8 bases, leaving 18 bases between them. CDR3 size: 15 residues. Germline CDR1 and CDR2: MGHRA and YSYEKL. For the CDR3, the DNA is TGCGCCAGCAGCATACGCCAGACTCCTAGGGAAAAACTGTTTTTT. Its translation: CASSIRQTPREKLFF.

Remarks on this clone: The sample carries other DNA sequences with the same CDR3. This sequence joins TRBV10-3 and TRBJ1-2, with D possibly being TRBD1 (5 bases). Germline loops: CDR1 ENHRY, CDR2 SYGVKD. Trimming took 8 bases from V and 8 from J, leaving 27 bases between them. The CDR3 extends over 16 amino acids. The CDR3 loop reads CAILSGGSRKVRGYTF. The CDR3 DNA reads TGTGCCATCTTATCGGGGGGTAGCAGGAAGGTGCGGGGCTACACCTTC.

The chain employs TRBV25-1 and TRBJ2-5, with a weak D call TRBD2 (5 bases). Germline CDR1 reads MGHDK; CDR2 reads SYGVNS. Between the trimmed V and J ends, which lost 2 bases and 1 base, there was a span of 11 bases. This CDR3 is built from 15 residues. CDR3 DNA: TGTGCCAGCAGTGAAGGCGGGTCCCTCCAAGAGACCCAGTACTTC. Amino acid sequence: CASSEGGSLQETQYF.

The rearrangement joins TRBV20-1 to TRBJ1-1; 8 positions agree with TRBD1. CDR1 is DFQATT and CDR2 is SNEGSKA in the germline V gene (reference sequence). V lost 7 bases and J lost 10; bases outside the gene matches: 8. This CDR3 has 11 amino acids. CDR3 loop: CSDNRGTPAFF. CDR3 nucleotide sequence: TGCAGTGATAACAGGGGGACCCCAGCTTTCTTT.